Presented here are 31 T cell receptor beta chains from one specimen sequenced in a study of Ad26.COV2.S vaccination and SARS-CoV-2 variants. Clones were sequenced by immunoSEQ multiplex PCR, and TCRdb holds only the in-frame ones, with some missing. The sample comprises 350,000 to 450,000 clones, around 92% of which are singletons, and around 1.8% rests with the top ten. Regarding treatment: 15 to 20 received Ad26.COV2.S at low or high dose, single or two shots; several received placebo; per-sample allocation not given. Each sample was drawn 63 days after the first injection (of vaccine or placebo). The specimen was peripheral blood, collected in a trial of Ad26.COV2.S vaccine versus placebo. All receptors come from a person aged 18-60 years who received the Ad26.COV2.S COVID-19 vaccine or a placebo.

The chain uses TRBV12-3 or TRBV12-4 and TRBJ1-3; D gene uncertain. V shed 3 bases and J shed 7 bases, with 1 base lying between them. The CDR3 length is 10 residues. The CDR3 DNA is TGTGCCAGCAGTTTTAACACCATATATTTT. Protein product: CASSFNTIYF.

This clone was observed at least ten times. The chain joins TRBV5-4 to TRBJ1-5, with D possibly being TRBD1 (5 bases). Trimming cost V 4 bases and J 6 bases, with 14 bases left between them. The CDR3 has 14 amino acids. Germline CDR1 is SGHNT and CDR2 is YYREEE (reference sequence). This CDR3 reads CASSRRGSSQPQHF. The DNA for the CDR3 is TGTGCCAGCAGCCGTCGGGGGTCGAGTCAGCCCCAGCATTTT.

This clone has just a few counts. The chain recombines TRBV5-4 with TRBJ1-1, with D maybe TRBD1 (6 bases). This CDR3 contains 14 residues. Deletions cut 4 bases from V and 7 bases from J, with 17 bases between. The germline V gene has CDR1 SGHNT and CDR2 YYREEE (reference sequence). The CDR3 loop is CASSLTRGSVEAFF. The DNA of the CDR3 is TGTGCCAGCAGCCTAACTAGGGGGAGCGTTGAAGCTTTCTTT.

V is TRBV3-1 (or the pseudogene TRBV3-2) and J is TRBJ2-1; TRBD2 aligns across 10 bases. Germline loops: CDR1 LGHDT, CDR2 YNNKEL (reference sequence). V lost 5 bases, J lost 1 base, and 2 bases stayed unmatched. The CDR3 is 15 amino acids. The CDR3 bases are TGTGCCAGCAGCGAACTAGCGGGGTCCTACAATGAGCAGTTCTTC. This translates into CASSELAGSYNEQFF.

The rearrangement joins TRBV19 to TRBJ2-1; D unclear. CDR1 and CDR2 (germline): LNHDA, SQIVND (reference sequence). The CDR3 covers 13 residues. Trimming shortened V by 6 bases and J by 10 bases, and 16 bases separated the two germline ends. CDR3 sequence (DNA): TGTGCCAGTAGCAGCTGGGAAGGAATCGAGCAGTTCTTC. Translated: CASSSWEGIEQFF.

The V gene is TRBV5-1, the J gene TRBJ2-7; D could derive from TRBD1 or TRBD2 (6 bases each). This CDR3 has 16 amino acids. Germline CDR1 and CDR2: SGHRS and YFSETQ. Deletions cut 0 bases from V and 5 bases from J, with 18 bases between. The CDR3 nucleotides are TGCGCCAGCAGCTTGGCCGGAGGGGGGAATTACGACGAGCAGTACTTC. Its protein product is CASSLAGGGNYDEQYF.

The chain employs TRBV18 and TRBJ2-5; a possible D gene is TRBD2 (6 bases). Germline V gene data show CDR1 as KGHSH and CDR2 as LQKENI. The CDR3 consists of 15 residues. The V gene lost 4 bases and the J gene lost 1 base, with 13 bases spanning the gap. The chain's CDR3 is CASSRRGGSQETQYF. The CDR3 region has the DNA TGTGCCAGCTCACGAAGGGGAGGAAGCCAAGAGACCCAGTACTTC.

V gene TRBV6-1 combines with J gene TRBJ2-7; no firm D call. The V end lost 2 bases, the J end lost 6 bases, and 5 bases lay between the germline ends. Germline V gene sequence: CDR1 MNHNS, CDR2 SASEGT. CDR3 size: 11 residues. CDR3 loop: CASSEIAEQYF. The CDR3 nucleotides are TGTGCCAGCAGTGAAATTGCCGAGCAGTACTTC.

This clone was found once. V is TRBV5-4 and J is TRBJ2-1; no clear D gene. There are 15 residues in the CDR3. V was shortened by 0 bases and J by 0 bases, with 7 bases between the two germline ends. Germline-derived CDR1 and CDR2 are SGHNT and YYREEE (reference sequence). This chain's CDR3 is CASSLDVSSYNEQFF. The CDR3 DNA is TGTGCCAGCAGCTTGGACGTCAGCTCCTACAATGAGCAGTTCTTC.

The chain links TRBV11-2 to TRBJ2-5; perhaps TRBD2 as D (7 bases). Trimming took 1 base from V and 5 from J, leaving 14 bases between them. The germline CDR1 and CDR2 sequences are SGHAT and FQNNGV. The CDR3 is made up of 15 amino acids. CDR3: CASSLVRGAFETQYF. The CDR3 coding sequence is TGTGCCAGCAGCTTAGTTCGGGGGGCCTTTGAGACCCAGTACTTC. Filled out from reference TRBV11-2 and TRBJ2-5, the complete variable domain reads EAGVAQSPRYKIIEKRQSVAFWCNPISGHATLYWYQQILGQGPKLLIQFQNNGVVDDSQLPKDRFSAERLKGVDSTLKIQPAKLEDSAVYLCASSLVRGAFETQYFGPGTRLLVL.

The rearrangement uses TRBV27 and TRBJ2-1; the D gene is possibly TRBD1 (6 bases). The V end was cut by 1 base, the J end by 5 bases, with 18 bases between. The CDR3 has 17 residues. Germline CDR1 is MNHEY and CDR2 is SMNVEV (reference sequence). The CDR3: CASSLWAGEPPDNEQFF. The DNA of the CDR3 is TGTGCCAGCAGTTTATGGGCAGGGGAACCCCCCGACAATGAGCAGTTCTTC.

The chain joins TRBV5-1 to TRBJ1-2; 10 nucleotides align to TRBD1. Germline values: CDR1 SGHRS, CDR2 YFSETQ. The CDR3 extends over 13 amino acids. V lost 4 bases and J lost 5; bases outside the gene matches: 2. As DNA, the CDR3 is TGCGCCAGCAGCGGGACAGGGGATTATGGCTACACCTTC. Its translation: CASSGTGDYGYTF.

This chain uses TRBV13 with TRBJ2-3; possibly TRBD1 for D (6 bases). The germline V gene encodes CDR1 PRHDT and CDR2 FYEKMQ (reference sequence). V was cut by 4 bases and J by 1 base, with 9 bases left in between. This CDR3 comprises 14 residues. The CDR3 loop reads CASSSGAGTDTQYF. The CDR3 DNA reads TGTGCCAGCAGCTCAGGGGCGGGCACAGATACGCAGTATTTT.

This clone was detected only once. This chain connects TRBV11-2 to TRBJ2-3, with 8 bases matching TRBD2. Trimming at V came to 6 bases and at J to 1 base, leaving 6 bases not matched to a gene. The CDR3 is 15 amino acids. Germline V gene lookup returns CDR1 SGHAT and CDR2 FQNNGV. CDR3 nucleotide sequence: TGTGCCAGCAGTCCTAGCGGGTTAGGCACAGATACGCAGTATTTT. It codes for CASSPSGLGTDTQYF.

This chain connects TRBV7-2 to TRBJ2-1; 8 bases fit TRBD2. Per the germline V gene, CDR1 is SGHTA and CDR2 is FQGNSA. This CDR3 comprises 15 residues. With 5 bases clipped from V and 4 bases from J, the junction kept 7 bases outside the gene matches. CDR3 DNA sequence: TGTGCCAGCAGCCTAGAGCGGGGGTTGTACAATGAGCAGTTCTTC. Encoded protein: CASSLERGLYNEQFF.

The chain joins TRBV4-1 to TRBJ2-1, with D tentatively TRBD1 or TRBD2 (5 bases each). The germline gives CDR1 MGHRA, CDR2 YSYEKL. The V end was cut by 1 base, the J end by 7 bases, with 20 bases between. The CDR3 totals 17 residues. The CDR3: CASSQGARGTRGNEQFF. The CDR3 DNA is TGCGCCAGCAGCCAAGGAGCTAGGGGCACACGAGGGAATGAGCAGTTCTTC.

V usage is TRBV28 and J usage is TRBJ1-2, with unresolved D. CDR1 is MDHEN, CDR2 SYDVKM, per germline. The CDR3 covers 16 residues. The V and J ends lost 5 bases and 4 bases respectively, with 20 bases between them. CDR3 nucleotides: TGTGCCAGCAGTCCCGCCGGAGCCCCAGAATTCTATGGCTACACCTTC. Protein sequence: CASSPAGAPEFYGYTF.

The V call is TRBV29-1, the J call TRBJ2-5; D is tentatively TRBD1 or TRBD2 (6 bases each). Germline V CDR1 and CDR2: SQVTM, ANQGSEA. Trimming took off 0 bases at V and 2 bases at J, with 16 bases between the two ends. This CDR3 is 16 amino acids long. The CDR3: CSVEDLVGGVQETQYF. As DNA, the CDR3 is TGCAGCGTTGAAGATCTGGTCGGGGGCGTACAAGAGACCCAGTACTTC.

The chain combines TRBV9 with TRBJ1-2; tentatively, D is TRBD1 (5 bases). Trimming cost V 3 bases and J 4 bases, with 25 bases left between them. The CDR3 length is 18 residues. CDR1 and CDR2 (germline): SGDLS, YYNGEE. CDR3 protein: CASSAARAVPFLSYGYTF. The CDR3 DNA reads TGTGCCAGCAGCGCCGCCAGGGCAGTTCCCTTTTTGTCCTATGGCTACACCTTC.

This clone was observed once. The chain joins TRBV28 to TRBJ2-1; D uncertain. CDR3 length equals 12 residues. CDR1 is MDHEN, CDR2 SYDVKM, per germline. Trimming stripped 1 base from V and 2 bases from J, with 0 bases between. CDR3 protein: CASSLSYNEQFF. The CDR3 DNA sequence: TGTGCCAGCAGTTTATCCTACAATGAGCAGTTCTTC.

The CDR3 is CASSRTGSRGTQYF. DNA for the CDR3: TGTGCCAGCAGTCGGACAGGATCCCGGGGGACCCAGTACTTC. The chain carries TRBV25-1 and TRBJ2-5; 7 nucleotides align to TRBD1. Germline values: CDR1 MGHDK, CDR2 SYGVNS. V gave up 5 bases and J gave up 7 bases; unmatched junction bases: 10. The CDR3 totals 14 residues.

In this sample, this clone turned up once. CDR3: CASGQSSYNEQFF. The CDR3 coding sequence is TGTGCTAGTGGTCAGAGCTCCTACAATGAGCAGTTCTTC. This rearrangement joins TRBV12-5 to TRBJ2-1; D remains unclear. The CDR3 consists of 13 residues. V lost 5 bases and J lost 0, with 5 bases in between. Germline V CDR1 and CDR2: LGHNT, FRNRAP.

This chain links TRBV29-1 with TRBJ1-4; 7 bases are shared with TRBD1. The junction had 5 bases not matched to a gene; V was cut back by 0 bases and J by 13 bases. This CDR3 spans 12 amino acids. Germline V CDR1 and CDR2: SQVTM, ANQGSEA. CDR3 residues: CSVEDRGSGLFF. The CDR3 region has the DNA TGCAGCGTTGAAGACAGGGGGTCGGGACTGTTTTTT. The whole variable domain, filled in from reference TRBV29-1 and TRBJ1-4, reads SAVISQKPSRDICQRGTSLTIQCQVDSQVTMMFWYRQQPGQSLTLIATANQGSEATYESGFVIDKFPISRPNLTFSTLTVSNMSPEDSSIYLCSVEDRGSGLFFGSGTQLSVL.

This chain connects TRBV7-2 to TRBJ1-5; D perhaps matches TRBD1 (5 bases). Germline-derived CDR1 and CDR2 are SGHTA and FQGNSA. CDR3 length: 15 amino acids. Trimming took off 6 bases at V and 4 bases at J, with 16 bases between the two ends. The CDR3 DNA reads TGTGCCAGCAGTGTTGCCGGGGGGGGAAATCAGCCCCAGCATTTT. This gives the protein CASSVAGGGNQPQHF.

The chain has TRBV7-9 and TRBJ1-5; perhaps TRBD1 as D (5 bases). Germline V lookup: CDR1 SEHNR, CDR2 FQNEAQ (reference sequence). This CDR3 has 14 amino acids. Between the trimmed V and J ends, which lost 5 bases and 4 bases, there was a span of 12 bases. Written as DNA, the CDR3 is TGTGCCAGCAGCGGAGTGGGGGGGAATCAGCCCCAGCATTTT. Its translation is CASSGVGGNQPQHF.

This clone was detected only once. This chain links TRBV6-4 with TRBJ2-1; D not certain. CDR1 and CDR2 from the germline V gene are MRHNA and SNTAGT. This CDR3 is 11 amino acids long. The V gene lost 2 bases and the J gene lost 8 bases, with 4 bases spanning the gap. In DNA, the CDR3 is TGTGCCAGCAGTGACGGGCATGAGCAGTTCTTC. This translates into CASSDGHEQFF.

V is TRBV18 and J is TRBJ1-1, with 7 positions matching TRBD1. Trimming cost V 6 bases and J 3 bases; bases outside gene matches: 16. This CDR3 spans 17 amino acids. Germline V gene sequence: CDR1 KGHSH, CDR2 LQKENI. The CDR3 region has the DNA TGTGCCAGCTCCATATCCTTGACAGGGACGGGGGACACTGAAGCTTTCTTT. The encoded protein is CASSISLTGTGDTEAFF.

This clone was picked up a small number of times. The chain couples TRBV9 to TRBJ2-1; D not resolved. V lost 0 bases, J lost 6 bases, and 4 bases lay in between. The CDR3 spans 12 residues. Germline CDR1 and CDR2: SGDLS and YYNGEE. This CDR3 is CASSVGFNEQFF. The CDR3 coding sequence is TGTGCCAGCAGCGTAGGGTTCAATGAGCAGTTCTTC.

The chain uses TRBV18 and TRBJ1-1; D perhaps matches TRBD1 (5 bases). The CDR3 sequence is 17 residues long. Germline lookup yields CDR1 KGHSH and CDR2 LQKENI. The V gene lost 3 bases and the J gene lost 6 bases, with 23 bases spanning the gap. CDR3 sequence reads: CASSPGQHTYREAEAFF. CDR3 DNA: TGTGCCAGCTCACCCGGACAACACACGTACCGGGAGGCTGAAGCTTTCTTT.

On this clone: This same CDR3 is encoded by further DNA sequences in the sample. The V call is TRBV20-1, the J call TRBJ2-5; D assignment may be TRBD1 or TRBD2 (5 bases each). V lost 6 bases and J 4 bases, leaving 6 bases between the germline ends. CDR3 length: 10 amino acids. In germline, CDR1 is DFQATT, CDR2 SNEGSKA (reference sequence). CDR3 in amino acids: CSARGETQYF. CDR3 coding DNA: TGCAGTGCGAGGGGAGAGACCCAGTACTTC.

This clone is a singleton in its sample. CDR3 DNA: TGTGCCAGCAGTCAGGACAGGAGACCATATGGCTACACCTTC. Its translation: CASSQDRRPYGYTF. The V and J genes are TRBV6-2 or TRBV6-3 and TRBJ1-2; the match to TRBD1 covers 7 bases. The CDR3 consists of 14 residues. V shed 5 bases and J 5 bases; nucleotides not matched to a gene: 8. CDR1 is MNHEY, CDR2 SVGEGT, per germline.